This entry concerns a single T cell receptor beta chain. Antigen specificity is unknown. The sample originates from a study of cytotoxic CD8 clonotypes in ibrutinib-treated CLL. The study's findings and limits: Higher clonality was seen at ibrutinib response and a return toward baseline at progression.

Depth targeted 1 in 200,000 to 1 in 1 million T cells, averaging approximately 9.3x coverage per clonotype. Produced via immunoSEQ multiplex PCR; TCRdb's table is partial and in-frame only. Of approximately 45,000 clones in the sample, roughly two thirds were seen once. The V gene's germline CDR1 is MNHNY and CDR2 SVGAGI (reference sequence). V lost 6 bases to trimming and J lost 9 bases; unmatched junction nucleotides: 5. The CDR3 is 13 amino acids. Sequenced here: PBMCs, sampled after 12 months of ibrutinib treatment. The J gene is TRBJ2-1, the V gene TRBV6-6; 10 bases are shared with TRBD2. The sequence came from a human donor with chronic lymphocytic leukemia. CDR3 bases: TGTGCCAGCAGCTGGGCTAGCGGGAGTGAGCAGTTCTTC. Translating it yields CASSWASGSEQFF.